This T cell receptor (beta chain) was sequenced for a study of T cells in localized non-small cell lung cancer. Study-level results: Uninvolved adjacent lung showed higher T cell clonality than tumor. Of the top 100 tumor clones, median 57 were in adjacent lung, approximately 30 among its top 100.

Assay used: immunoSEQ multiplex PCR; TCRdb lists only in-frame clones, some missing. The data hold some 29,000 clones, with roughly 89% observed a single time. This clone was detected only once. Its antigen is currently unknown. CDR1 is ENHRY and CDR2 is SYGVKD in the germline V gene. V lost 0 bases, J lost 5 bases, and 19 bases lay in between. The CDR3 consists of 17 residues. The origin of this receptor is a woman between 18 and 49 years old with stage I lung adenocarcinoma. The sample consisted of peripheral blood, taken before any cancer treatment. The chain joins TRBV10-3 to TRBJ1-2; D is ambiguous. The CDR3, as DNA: TGTGCCATCAGTGAGTCAGGGAAAAAAGAGTCGGGGTATGGCTACACCTTC. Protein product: CAISESGKKESGYGYTF.